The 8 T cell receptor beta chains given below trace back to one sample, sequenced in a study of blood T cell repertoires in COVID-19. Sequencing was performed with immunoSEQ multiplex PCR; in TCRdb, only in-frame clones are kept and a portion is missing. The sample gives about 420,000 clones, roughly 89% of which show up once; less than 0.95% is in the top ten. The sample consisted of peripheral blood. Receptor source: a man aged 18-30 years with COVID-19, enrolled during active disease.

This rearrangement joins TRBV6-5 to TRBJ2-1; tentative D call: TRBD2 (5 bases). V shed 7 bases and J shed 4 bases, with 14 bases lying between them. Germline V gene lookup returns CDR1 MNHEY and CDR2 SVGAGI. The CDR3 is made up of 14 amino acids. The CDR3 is CASTQLGSYNEQFF. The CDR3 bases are TGTGCCAGCACCCAACTAGGTAGTTACAATGAGCAGTTCTTC.

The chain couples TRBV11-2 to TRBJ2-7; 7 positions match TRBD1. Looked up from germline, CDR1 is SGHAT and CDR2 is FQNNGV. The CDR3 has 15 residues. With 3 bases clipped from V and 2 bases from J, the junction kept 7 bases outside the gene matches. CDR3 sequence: CASSFQGDSAYEQYF. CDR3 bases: TGTGCCAGCAGCTTTCAAGGGGACAGTGCCTACGAGCAGTACTTC.

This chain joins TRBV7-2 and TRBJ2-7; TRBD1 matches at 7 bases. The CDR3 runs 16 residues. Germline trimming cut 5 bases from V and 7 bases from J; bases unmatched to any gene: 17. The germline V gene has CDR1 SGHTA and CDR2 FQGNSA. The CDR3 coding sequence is TGTGCCAGCAGCATGGGTCGACGACAGGGTACGGGGGAGCAGTACTTC. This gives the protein CASSMGRRQGTGEQYF.

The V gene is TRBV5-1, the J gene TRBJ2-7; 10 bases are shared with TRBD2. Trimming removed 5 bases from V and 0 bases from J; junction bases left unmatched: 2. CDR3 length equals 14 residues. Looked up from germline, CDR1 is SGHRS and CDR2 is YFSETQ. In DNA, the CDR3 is TGCGCCAGCAGGGTAGCGGGGGGCTCCTACGAGCAGTACTTC. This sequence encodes CASRVAGGSYEQYF.

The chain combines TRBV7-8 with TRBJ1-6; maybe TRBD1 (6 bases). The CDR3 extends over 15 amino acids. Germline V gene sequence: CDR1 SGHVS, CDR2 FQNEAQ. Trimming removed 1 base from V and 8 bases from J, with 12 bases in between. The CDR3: CASSLERPGDSPLHF. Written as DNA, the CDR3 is TGTGCCAGCAGCTTAGAAAGGCCAGGGGATTCACCCCTCCACTTT. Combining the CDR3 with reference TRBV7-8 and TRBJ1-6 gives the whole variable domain GAGVSQSPRYKVAKRGQDVALRCDPISGHVSLFWYQQALGQGPEFLTYFQNEAQLDKSGLPSDRFFAERPEGSVSTLKIQRTQQEDSAVYLCASSLERPGDSPLHFGNGTRLTVT.

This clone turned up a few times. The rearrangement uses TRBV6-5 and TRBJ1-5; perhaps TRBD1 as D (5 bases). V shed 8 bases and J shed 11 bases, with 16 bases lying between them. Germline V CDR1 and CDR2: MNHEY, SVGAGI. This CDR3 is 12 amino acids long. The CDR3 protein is CASQGEAGAQHF. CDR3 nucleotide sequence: TGTGCCAGCCAAGGTGAAGCGGGGGCCCAGCATTTT.

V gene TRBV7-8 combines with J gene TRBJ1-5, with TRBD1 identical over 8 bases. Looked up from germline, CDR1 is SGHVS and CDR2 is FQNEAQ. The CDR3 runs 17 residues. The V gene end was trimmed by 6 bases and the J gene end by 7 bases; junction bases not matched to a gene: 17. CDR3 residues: CASRYAGGRWAGQPQHF. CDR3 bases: TGTGCCAGCAGATACGCAGGGGGCCGCTGGGCCGGGCAGCCCCAGCATTTT.

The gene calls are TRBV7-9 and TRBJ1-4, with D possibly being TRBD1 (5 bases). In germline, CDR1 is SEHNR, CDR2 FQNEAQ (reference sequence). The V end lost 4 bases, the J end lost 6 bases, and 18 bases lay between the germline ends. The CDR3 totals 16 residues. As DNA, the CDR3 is TGTGCCAGCAGCTCTAGTAGGGACTACAGGCATGAAAAACTGTTTTTT. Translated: CASSSSRDYRHEKLFF.